The 22 T cell receptor beta chains below all came from one sample that was sequenced in a study of T cell responses to AZD1222 COVID-19 vaccine. Sequencing was performed with immunoSEQ multiplex PCR; in TCRdb, only in-frame clones are kept and a portion is missing. Of over 65,000 clones detected, roughly 90% appear once; the ten largest clones hold roughly 7.6%. The sample was peripheral blood, taken on day 0 of AZD1222 vaccination. These receptors all stem from an adult in good health.

This clone appeared a single time. The CDR3 is CASRTTGTGGNEKLFF. CDR3 nucleotides: TGTGCCAGTAGAACCACCGGGACAGGGGGCAATGAAAAACTGTTTTTT. V gene TRBV19 combines with J gene TRBJ1-4, with 12 bases aligning to TRBD1. Germline values: CDR1 LNHDA, CDR2 SQIVND (reference sequence). This CDR3 has 16 residues. After removal of 6 bases from V and 5 bases from J, the junction contained 7 bases not matched to a gene.

The V gene is TRBV19, the J gene TRBJ1-6, with D uncertain. The CDR3 is 12 residues long. Germline-derived CDR1 and CDR2 are LNHDA and SQIVND (reference sequence). Trimming took off 6 bases at V and 6 bases at J, with 6 bases between the two ends. CDR3 region: CASSQINSPLHF. The CDR3 DNA reads TGTGCCAGTAGCCAGATTAATTCACCCCTCCACTTT.

J is TRBJ1-1 and V is TRBV19; 8 nucleotides line up with TRBD1. V shed 1 base and J 0 bases; nucleotides not matched to a gene: 1. The CDR3 runs 15 residues. Germline V gene data show CDR1 as LNHDA and CDR2 as SQIVND (reference sequence). For the CDR3, the DNA is TGTGCCAGTAGTATAGGGGGACAGGTGAACACTGAAGCTTTCTTT. Amino acids: CASSIGGQVNTEAFF.

V and J are TRBV21-1 and TRBJ1-5. TRBV21-1 corresponds to a pseudogene. The CDR3 runs to 15 residues. This CDR3 is CASSKVDNRVQPQHF. The CDR3 nucleotides read TGTGCCAGCAGCAAAGTCGATAATCGAGTTCAGCCCCAGCATTTT.

The rearrangement joins TRBV6-5 to TRBJ2-1; 11 bases map to TRBD1. Germline V gives CDR1 MNHEY, CDR2 SVGAGI. The trim removed 6 bases at V and 4 bases at J, leaving 5 bases unmatched. This CDR3 spans 15 amino acids. In DNA, the CDR3 is TGTGCCAGCAGGACGGACAGGGGGCTTTACAATGAGCAGTTCTTC. Amino acid sequence: CASRTDRGLYNEQFF.

The chain carries TRBV29-1 and TRBJ1-1; D ambiguous. Germline CDR1 SQVTM, CDR2 ANQGSEA. V lost 4 bases and J 4 bases, leaving 10 bases between the germline ends. CDR3 size: 12 residues. In nucleotides, the CDR3 is TGCAGCGTTGGGCAGGTGGGCACTGAAGCTTTCTTT. This gives the protein CSVGQVGTEAFF.

V is TRBV11-3 and J is TRBJ2-7; 9 positions match TRBD1. J was trimmed by 5 bases and V by 1 base; bases with no gene match: 6. The CDR3 totals 15 residues. CDR1 and CDR2 (germline): SGHNT, YENEEA. DNA for the CDR3: TGTGCCAGCAGCTTAGGGGGGGACAGGGTGAACGAGCAGTACTTC. It specifies CASSLGGDRVNEQYF.

The chain couples TRBV6-5 to TRBJ1-2; 9 bases are shared with TRBD1. V gave up 6 bases and J gave up 8 bases; unmatched junction bases: 10. Germline V gives CDR1 MNHEY, CDR2 SVGAGI. The CDR3 consists of 14 residues. CDR3 coding DNA: TGTGCCAGCAGGTACCCGGGACAGGGTAACGGCTACACCTTC. Protein sequence: CASRYPGQGNGYTF.

The CDR3 coding sequence is TGTGCCAGCAGAGCAAGGAGTAATAACGAGCAGTACTTC. It translates to CASRARSNNEQYF. This chain joins TRBV6-5 and TRBJ2-7; D ambiguous. This CDR3 has 13 amino acids. The V gene lost 6 bases and the J gene lost 5 bases, with 14 bases spanning the gap. From germline, CDR1 is MNHEY and CDR2 SVGAGI.

This clone was observed a single time. The chain uses TRBV7-9 and TRBJ1-4; possibly TRBD1 for D (6 bases). V lost 5 bases and J 0 bases, leaving 10 bases between the germline ends. Germline lookup yields CDR1 SEHNR and CDR2 FQNEAQ (reference sequence). The CDR3 length is 15 residues. The CDR3 loop is CASSTGQSTNEKLFF. CDR3 DNA: TGTGCCAGCAGCACTGGACAGTCAACTAATGAAAAACTGTTTTTT.

This clone came up a few times. The chain uses TRBV4-2 and TRBJ1-1; 9 nucleotides agree with TRBD1. The J segment lost 4 bases and the V segment lost 0 bases, leaving 6 bases of the junction unmatched. The germline V gene has CDR1 LGHNA and CDR2 YNFKEQ. This CDR3 region has 16 residues. The CDR3 loop reads CASSQDPTGGGTEAFF. The CDR3 DNA reads as TGTGCCAGCAGCCAAGATCCGACAGGGGGTGGCACTGAAGCTTTCTTT.

This chain uses TRBV19 with TRBJ1-1; D is unresolved. CDR3 length equals 13 residues. Germline V lookup: CDR1 LNHDA, CDR2 SQIVND (reference sequence). V was trimmed by 5 bases and J by 6 bases, leaving 13 bases between them. The CDR3 sequence: CASSGIPGAEAFF. In DNA, the CDR3 is TGTGCCAGTAGTGGAATCCCAGGAGCTGAAGCTTTCTTT. Full variable domain (outside the CDR3, taken from reference TRBV19 and TRBJ1-1): DGGITQSPKYLFRKEGQNVTLSCEQNLNHDAMYWYRQDPGQGLRLIYYSQIVNDFQKGDIAEGYSVSREKKESFPLTVTSAQKNPTAFYLCASSGIPGAEAFFGQGTRLTVV.

The rearrangement uses TRBV28 and TRBJ1-1; D possibly corresponds to TRBD1 (5 bases). The germline CDR1 and CDR2 sequences are MDHEN and SYDVKM. This CDR3 has 14 residues. The V end lost 5 bases, the J end lost 6 bases, and 16 bases lay between the germline ends. CDR3 sequence reads: CASSPPGGRAEAFF. The CDR3 DNA follows: TGTGCCAGCAGTCCCCCGGGGGGTAGGGCTGAAGCTTTCTTT. The variable domain in full, completed from reference TRBV28 and TRBJ1-1, reads DVKVTQSSRYLVKRTGEKVFLECVQDMDHENMFWYRQDPGLGLRLIYFSYDVKMKEKGDIPEGYSVSREKKERFSLILESASTNQTSMYLCASSPPGGRAEAFFGQGTRLTVV.

In this sample, this clone turned up once. The rearrangement uses TRBV18 and TRBJ2-1, with 7 nucleotides matching TRBD2. The ends lost 0 bases at V and 6 bases at J; junction bases unmatched: 5. Germline CDR1 reads KGHSH; CDR2 reads LQKENI. CDR3 length: 15 amino acids. CDR3 sequence reads: CASSPPLAGVNEQFF. The CDR3 nucleotides are TGTGCCAGCTCACCACCGTTAGCGGGTGTCAATGAGCAGTTCTTC.

This sequence joins TRBV27 and TRBJ2-7, with 12 bases lining up with TRBD2. The CDR3 covers 17 residues. V lost 2 bases to trimming and J lost 7 bases; unmatched junction nucleotides: 12. Per the germline V gene, CDR1 is MNHEY and CDR2 is SMNVEV (reference sequence). CDR3 loop: CASSLVLAGGPKGEQYF. In DNA, the CDR3 is TGTGCCAGCAGTTTAGTCCTAGCGGGAGGGCCAAAGGGGGAGCAGTACTTC.

The count of this clone is one. This chain connects TRBV3-1 (or the pseudogene TRBV3-2) to TRBJ1-1, with unresolved D. The length of the CDR3 is 14 residues. The germline V gene has CDR1 LGHDT and CDR2 YNNKEL (reference sequence). V gave up 1 base and J gave up 4 bases, with 10 bases separating them. CDR3 DNA sequence: TGTGCCAGCAGCCAAGGCGGACTCTCCACTGAAGCTTTCTTT. It codes for CASSQGGLSTEAFF.

The gene calls are TRBV6-5 and TRBJ2-7; perhaps TRBD1 as D (6 bases). Germline CDR1 MNHEY, CDR2 SVGAGI. The CDR3 is 14 amino acids. V lost 5 bases and J 3 bases, leaving 14 bases between the germline ends. This CDR3 is CASSRRPDSYEQYF. The DNA of the CDR3 is TGTGCCAGCAGTCGGCGACCGGACAGCTACGAGCAGTACTTC.

V and J are TRBV2 and TRBJ1-5; 8 bases are shared with TRBD1. V dropped 4 bases and J dropped 3; count of bases not matched to a gene: 8. The CDR3 runs 16 residues. The V gene's germline CDR1 is SNHLY and CDR2 FYNNEI. DNA for the CDR3: TGTGCCAGCAGTGGGGTAGGGACAGGTTTCAATCAGCCCCAGCATTTT. Its translation: CASSGVGTGFNQPQHF. Combining the CDR3 with reference TRBV2 and TRBJ1-5 gives the whole variable domain EPEVTQTPSHQVTQMGQEVILRCVPISNHLYFYWYRQILGQKVEFLVSFYNNEISEKSEIFDDQFSVERPDGSNFTLKIRSTKLEDSAMYFCASSGVGTGFNQPQHFGDGTRLSIL.

J is TRBJ1-6 and V is TRBV9; the D is unclear. The CDR3 runs 14 residues. Germline CDR1 is SGDLS and CDR2 is YYNGEE. V dropped 0 bases and J dropped 7 bases, with 8 bases sitting between them. CDR3 loop: CASSVAAENSPLHF. In nucleotides, the CDR3 is TGTGCCAGCAGCGTAGCGGCAGAGAATTCACCCCTCCACTTT.

The gene calls are TRBV10-1 and TRBJ2-3; 10 bases line up with TRBD1. Germline V gene data show CDR1 as WNHNN and CDR2 as SYGVQD (reference sequence). The CDR3 is 17 residues long. The J segment lost 4 bases and the V segment lost 7 bases, leaving 14 bases of the junction unmatched. CDR3 in DNA: TGCGCCAGCATTCGAAGACAGGGGGCAATTGGATCAGATACGCAGTATTTT. It codes for CASIRRQGAIGSDTQYF.

This sequence joins TRBV20-1 and TRBJ1-1, with D unclear. CDR3 length equals 10 residues. The V and J ends lost 5 bases and 4 bases respectively, with 5 bases between them. CDR1 and CDR2 (germline): DFQATT, SNEGSKA (reference sequence). The CDR3, as DNA: TGCAGTGCTGCGACCACTGAAGCTTTCTTT. It encodes CSAATTEAFF.

V gene TRBV27 combines with J gene TRBJ1-2, with TRBD1 matching over 7 bases. The CDR3 consists of 14 residues. The trim removed 5 bases at V and 8 bases at J, leaving 11 bases unmatched. The V gene's germline CDR1 is MNHEY and CDR2 SMNVEV (reference sequence). The CDR3 sequence is CASSPAGTVSGYTF. As DNA, the CDR3 is TGTGCCAGCAGTCCTGCTGGGACAGTTTCCGGCTACACCTTC.